A single sample is the source of the 27 T cell receptor beta chains below, sequenced in a study of T cell responses to AZD1222 COVID-19 vaccine. Assay used: immunoSEQ multiplex PCR; TCRdb lists only in-frame clones, some missing. The table shows some 190,000 clones, with 80% to 95% occurring only once. The material was peripheral blood, obtained on day 0 of AZD1222 vaccination. Receptors were obtained from an adult in good health.

This clone showed up just a few times. V gene TRBV9 combines with J gene TRBJ2-7; 9 bases agree with TRBD2. This CDR3 spans 15 amino acids. The germline gives CDR1 SGDLS, CDR2 YYNGEE. V shed 4 bases, J shed 7 bases, and the junction held 12 bases outside the gene matches. The CDR3 region has the DNA TGTGCCAGCAGCCCCCAGGCGGGGGGGCTGAGAGAGCAGTACTTC. Translated, it gives CASSPQAGGLREQYF.

The chain combines TRBV28 with TRBJ1-2; D gene ambiguous. There are 13 residues in the CDR3. The germline CDR1 and CDR2 sequences are MDHEN and SYDVKM. The V end was cut by 5 bases, the J end by 5 bases, with 12 bases between. CDR3 DNA sequence: TGTGCCAGCAGTCCCTCGACTGATTATGGCTACACCTTC. It encodes CASSPSTDYGYTF.

Regarding this clone: Its ends do not fully match the called genes, so a read error is possible. This chain uses TRBV25-1 with TRBJ1-1; 8 bases map to TRBD1. From germline, CDR1 is MGHDK and CDR2 SYGVNS. The CDR3 has 12 amino acids. CDR3 residues: CASRPQGGSAWF. CDR3 bases: TGTGCCAGCAGACCACAGGGGGGGTCTGCCTGGTTT.

This chain connects TRBV5-1 to TRBJ2-3; D unclear. The CDR3 sequence is 14 residues long. CDR1 is SGHRS, CDR2 YFSETQ, per germline. V was shortened by 5 bases and J by 4 bases, with 14 bases between the two germline ends. CDR3 DNA: TGCGCCAGCAGTCCGGTATTAGTCGCAGATACGCAGTATTTT. This gives the protein CASSPVLVADTQYF.

The genes are TRBV13 and TRBJ1-6, with a weak D call TRBD1 (5 bases). The CDR3 length is 18 residues. CDR1 and CDR2 (germline): PRHDT, FYEKMQ (reference sequence). V was cut by 5 bases and J by 0 bases, with 17 bases left in between. The CDR3 protein is CASSVSVGRSSYNSPLHF. The DNA for the CDR3 is TGTGCCAGCAGCGTAAGTGTGGGGCGGAGCTCCTATAATTCACCCCTCCACTTT.

The J gene is TRBJ2-7, the V gene TRBV4-2, with a tentative D call TRBD2 (6 bases). Deletions cut 1 base from V and 3 bases from J, with 10 bases between. Germline CDR1 LGHNA, CDR2 YNFKEQ. The CDR3 runs 14 residues. The DNA for the CDR3 is TGTGCCAGCAGCCAAGGTCCTAGCGACTACGAGCAGTACTTC. Protein product: CASSQGPSDYEQYF.

The chain employs TRBV27 and TRBJ1-1; weak D call: TRBD1 (6 bases). The CDR3 has 11 residues. V lost 5 bases to trimming and J lost 7 bases, with 8 bases between them. Per the germline V gene, CDR1 is MNHEY and CDR2 is SMNVEV (reference sequence). The CDR3: CASSQGLEAFF. CDR3 DNA sequence: TGTGCCAGCAGTCAGGGGCTTGAAGCTTTCTTT.

The V gene is TRBV2, the J gene TRBJ1-4; a weak D match, TRBD1 (5 bases). The CDR3 consists of 13 residues. Germline loops: CDR1 SNHLY, CDR2 FYNNEI. Trimming left V 8 bases short and J 2 bases short, with 9 bases between. The CDR3 nucleotides read TGTGCCAGCGCGACAGCTACTAATGAAAAACTGTTTTTT. Protein: CASATATNEKLFF.

This sequence joins TRBV7-2 and TRBJ2-1; TRBD2 matches at 10 bases. This CDR3 has 16 residues. CDR1 and CDR2 from the germline V gene are SGHTA and FQGNSA. The V and J ends lost 0 bases and 5 bases, in that order; junction bases with no gene match: 4. CDR3 region: CASSLALAGDHNEQFF. The DNA for the CDR3 is TGTGCCAGCAGCTTAGCGCTAGCGGGGGACCACAATGAGCAGTTCTTC.

The chain has TRBV12-3 or TRBV12-4 and TRBJ2-7; D gene unclear. Trimming left V 6 bases short and J 2 bases short, with 8 bases between. The CDR3 is 12 amino acids. CDR3 DNA: TGTGCCAGCAGCAGCACTGCCTACGAGCAGTACTTC. Translated: CASSSTAYEQYF.

V usage is TRBV18 and J usage is TRBJ2-3; the match to TRBD1 covers 7 bases. The CDR3 totals 14 residues. J gave up 1 base and V 6 bases, and 4 bases lay outside the gene matches. Germline V gives CDR1 KGHSH, CDR2 LQKENI. CDR3 region: CASSPGGGTDTQYF. CDR3 coding DNA: TGTGCCAGCTCCCCAGGGGGTGGCACAGATACGCAGTATTTT.

The chain employs TRBV18 and TRBJ2-7; D gene unclear. V lost 4 bases and J 3 bases, leaving 7 bases between the germline ends. This CDR3 is 12 amino acids long. Germline V gene sequence: CDR1 KGHSH, CDR2 LQKENI. The CDR3, as DNA: TGTGCCAGCTCACGCGGAGACTACGAGCAGTACTTC. Translated, it gives CASSRGDYEQYF.

The chain employs TRBV10-2 and TRBJ1-1; a possible D gene is TRBD1 (6 bases). The CDR3 runs 15 residues. From germline, CDR1 is WSHSY and CDR2 SAAADI. V lost 0 bases, J lost 1 base, and 9 bases lay in between. CDR3 in amino acids: CASSESRGGNTEAFF. The CDR3, as DNA: TGCGCCAGCAGTGAGTCGAGAGGGGGGAACACTGAAGCTTTCTTT.

The chain employs TRBV7-9 and TRBJ2-7, with D tentatively TRBD1 (7 bases). The V gene's germline CDR1 is SEHNR and CDR2 FQNEAQ (reference sequence). The CDR3 extends over 15 amino acids. V lost 7 bases and J lost 2, with 18 bases in between. The CDR3, as DNA: TGTGCCAGCACCTCAGGGGGGCGGGGAGCCTACGAGCAGTACTTC. It translates to CASTSGGRGAYEQYF.

This chain uses TRBV10-3 with TRBJ1-6, with 7 bases lining up with TRBD1. The CDR3 loop spans 14 amino acids. CDR1 is ENHRY, CDR2 SYGVKD, per germline. Trimming at V came to 4 bases and at J to 6 bases, leaving 3 bases not matched to a gene. The CDR3 protein is CAISVRDSNSPLHF. The CDR3 DNA is TGTGCCATCAGTGTTCGGGACAGTAATTCACCCCTCCACTTT.

The chain combines TRBV6-4 with TRBJ1-1; D is perhaps TRBD1 (5 bases). The CDR3 contains 15 residues. Germline-derived CDR1 and CDR2 are MRHNA and SNTAGT. The V gene lost 5 bases and the J gene lost 0 bases, with 13 bases spanning the gap. CDR3: CASSPTGSVNTEAFF. The CDR3 bases are TGTGCCAGCAGTCCTACAGGTTCCGTGAACACTGAAGCTTTCTTT.

V usage is TRBV6-5 and J usage is TRBJ1-5, with D maybe TRBD1 (5 bases). From germline, CDR1 is MNHEY and CDR2 SVGAGI. The CDR3 length is 14 residues. With 8 bases removed from V and 0 bases from J, the gap between germline ends came to 11 bases. The DNA of the CDR3 is TGTGCCAGCTCCGGTCAGGGTAGCAATCAGCCCCAGCATTTT. It codes for CASSGQGSNQPQHF.

A remark on this clone: At one of its ends the junction is not consistent with the germline gene, which may arise from a read error. The genes are TRBV7-3 and TRBJ1-1; D ambiguous. Germline V gene data show CDR1 as SGHTA and CDR2 as FQGTGA. CDR3 size: 14 residues. CDR3 DNA sequence: TGTGCCAGCAGCCCCCTCATGGGCCAGGTGAAGCTGGTCTTT. Translated, it gives CASSPLMGQVKLVF.

Here the CDR3 DNA reads TGTGCCAGCTCGGACTTGGGGCCCAATCAGCCCCAGCATTTT. It encodes CASSDLGPNQPQHF. The rearrangement links TRBV18 to TRBJ1-5; TRBD1 is a possible D gene (5 bases). CDR3 size: 14 residues. Germline CDR1 and CDR2: KGHSH and LQKENI. V lost 6 bases to trimming and J lost 3 bases, with 12 bases between them.

The genes are TRBV5-1 and TRBJ2-5; tentatively, D is TRBD1 (5 bases). V lost 0 bases and J lost 5, with 14 bases in between. CDR1 is SGHRS and CDR2 is YFSETQ in the germline V gene. The CDR3 runs to 15 residues. For the CDR3, the DNA is TGCGCCAGCAGCTTGGCCGCAGGGCCCGAGGAGACCCAGTACTTC. Translation gives CASSLAAGPEETQYF.

The chain recombines TRBV3-1 (or the pseudogene TRBV3-2) with TRBJ1-1; D uncertain. Trimming removed 2 bases from V and 1 base from J, with 5 bases in between. Looked up from germline, CDR1 is LGHDT and CDR2 is YNNKEL (reference sequence). This CDR3 is built from 13 residues. In nucleotides, the CDR3 is TGTGCCAGCAGCCAAACGTGGAACACTGAAGCTTTCTTT. This sequence encodes CASSQTWNTEAFF.

V gene TRBV5-1 combines with J gene TRBJ2-1, with 8 bases lining up with TRBD1. The CDR3 spans 14 residues. V shed 3 bases and J 5 bases; nucleotides not matched to a gene: 4. Germline-derived CDR1 and CDR2 are SGHRS and YFSETQ. CDR3 amino acids: CASSSYRGNNEQFF. For the CDR3, the DNA is TGCGCCAGCAGCTCCTACAGGGGGAACAATGAGCAGTTCTTC.

The chain couples TRBV28 to TRBJ2-2, with D possibly TRBD2 on 6 matching bases. The V and J ends lost 4 bases and 6 bases respectively, with 21 bases between them. The CDR3 contains 17 residues. Germline lookup yields CDR1 MDHEN and CDR2 SYDVKM. Here the CDR3 reads CASSSQKRLVVAGELFF. As DNA, the CDR3 is TGTGCCAGCAGTTCCCAGAAACGACTAGTTGTGGCCGGGGAGCTGTTTTTT.

The V and J genes are TRBV19 and TRBJ1-2; the D is unclear. Germline CDR1 and CDR2: LNHDA and SQIVND (reference sequence). The CDR3 has 15 residues. Deletions cut 3 bases from V and 4 bases from J, with 15 bases between. The CDR3 DNA is TGTGCCAGTAGTATCTTGGGGAGAGGGCTCTATGGCTACACCTTC. Protein product: CASSILGRGLYGYTF.

The rearrangement uses TRBV25-1 and TRBJ2-2; D is ambiguous. The germline V gene encodes CDR1 MGHDK and CDR2 SYGVNS. This CDR3 comprises 12 residues. V was pared by 7 bases and J by 1 base, with 4 bases between. The CDR3, as DNA: TGTGCCAGCAAAGGGAACACCGGGGAGCTGTTTTTT. This gives the protein CASKGNTGELFF.

The J gene is TRBJ1-6, the V gene TRBV5-1, with TRBD1 matching 7 bases. J was trimmed by 6 bases and V by 9 bases; bases with no gene match: 9. The CDR3 is 14 amino acids. Germline CDR1 and CDR2: SGHRS and YFSETQ. The CDR3 coding sequence is TGCGCCAAAAAGGGACAGCGGGTTAATTCACCCCTCCACTTT. The encoded protein is CAKKGQRVNSPLHF.

V and J are TRBV7-8 and TRBJ2-5, with TRBD2 matching over 9 bases. There are 18 residues in the CDR3. CDR1 is SGHVS and CDR2 is FQNEAQ in the germline V gene. J lost 0 bases, V lost 1 base, and 9 bases had no gene match. The CDR3, as DNA: TGTGCCAGCAGCTTAGGTATAGCGGGGGATATGTACCAAGAGACCCAGTACTTC. As protein: CASSLGIAGDMYQETQYF.